This TCR beta chain was captured by sequencing in a study of cytomegalovirus exposure and HLA in healthy donors. Study-wide results and limits: Another analysis was done later, and it associated around 17,000 TCR beta sequences with HLA alleles at 0.05 false discovery rate.

It was with 60 Vbeta and 13 Jbeta primers that the PCR ran. Repertoires were generated with immunoSEQ multiplex PCR, while TCRdb's copy carries only in-frame clones and drops some. This table has approximately 89,000 clones, approximately 77% appearing once. CDR3 length: 18 residues. With 4 bases clipped from V and 2 bases from J, the junction kept 6 bases outside the gene matches. The V gene's germline CDR1 is SGHTA and CDR2 FQGNSA. Points on this clone: Its antigen is unknown.

This receptor was obtained from a human donor in good health. The V and J genes are TRBV7-2 and TRBJ2-1, with 15 bases lining up with TRBD2. The sequenced sample consisted of PBMCs. The CDR3 DNA follows: TGTGCCAGCAGCTCTAGGACTAGCGGGAGGGCGGCCTACAATGAGCAGTTCTTC. Translating gives CASSSRTSGRAAYNEQFF.